The source of this T cell receptor (beta chain) is a study of PD-L1 blockade in urothelial cancer. Overall study context: The number of prior chemotherapy regimens per patient was 0 to 3. Study-level results: Below-median pretreatment blood TCR clonality was associated with improved progression-free and overall survival.

Indicated time point: pretreatment peripheral blood. TCRdb's copy holds only in-frame clones and misses some; the assay was immunoSEQ multiplex PCR. The top ten clones hold around a sixth of a sample with about 33,000 clones, over 70% of them seen once. The CDR3 length is 14 residues. V was clipped by 3 bases and J by 0 bases, with 6 bases between them. Germline loops: CDR1 SEHNR, CDR2 FQNEAQ (reference sequence). There are a few counts of this clone. The antigen is undetermined. The sample was PBMCs, taken around atezolizumab (anti-PD-L1) treatment. This TCR derives from a man in his 60s with urothelial cancer. The J gene is TRBJ1-3, the V gene TRBV7-9, with TRBD1 as a possible D gene (5 bases). CDR3 region: CASSFGGSGNTIYF. Written as DNA, the CDR3 is TGTGCCAGCAGCTTCGGGGGCTCTGGAAACACCATATATTTT.